This entry is about one T cell receptor beta chain. The target antigen is unknown. The data were taken from a study of graft-versus-host responses after intestinal transplantation. Study-level information: Recipients got multivisceral, liver-intestinal, or isolated intestinal transplants.

Method: immunoSEQ multiplex PCR; TCRdb's copy keeps in-frame clones and lacks some. The sample carries 40,000 to 55,000 clones, approximately 84% recorded once. Trimming stripped 0 bases from V and 4 bases from J, with 6 bases between. This CDR3 spans 13 amino acids. Germline CDR1 SGHNT, CDR2 YENEEA. The TCR originated in a human donor who was the organ donor for an intestinal transplant. The rearrangement uses TRBV11-3 and TRBJ1-1; the D is unclear. Sequencing was performed on unstimulated CD4+ T cells sorted from spleen or lymph node cells, taken before transplant. CDR3 sequence (DNA): TGTGCCAGCAGCTTAGAGCGCGGCACTGAAGCTTTCTTT. Translating it yields CASSLERGTEAFF.